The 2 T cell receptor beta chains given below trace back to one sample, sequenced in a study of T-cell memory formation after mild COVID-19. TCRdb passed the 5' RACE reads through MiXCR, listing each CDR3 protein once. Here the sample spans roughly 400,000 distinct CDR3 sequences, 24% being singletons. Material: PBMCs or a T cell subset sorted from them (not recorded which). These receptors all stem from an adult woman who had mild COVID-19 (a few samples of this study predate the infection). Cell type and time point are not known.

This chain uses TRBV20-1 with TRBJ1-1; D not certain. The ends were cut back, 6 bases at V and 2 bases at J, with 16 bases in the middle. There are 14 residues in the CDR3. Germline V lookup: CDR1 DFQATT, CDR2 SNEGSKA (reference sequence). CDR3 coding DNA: TGCAGTGCCCCCCGGGCTGGAAGAAACACTGAAGCTTTCTTT. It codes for CSAPRAGRNTEAFF.

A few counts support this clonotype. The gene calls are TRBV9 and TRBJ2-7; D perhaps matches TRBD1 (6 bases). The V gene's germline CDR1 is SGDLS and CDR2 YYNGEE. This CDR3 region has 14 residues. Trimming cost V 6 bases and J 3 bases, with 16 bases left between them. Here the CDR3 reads CASTYGQGIYEQYF. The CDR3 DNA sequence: TGTGCCAGCACCTACGGGCAGGGGATCTACGAGCAGTACTTC.